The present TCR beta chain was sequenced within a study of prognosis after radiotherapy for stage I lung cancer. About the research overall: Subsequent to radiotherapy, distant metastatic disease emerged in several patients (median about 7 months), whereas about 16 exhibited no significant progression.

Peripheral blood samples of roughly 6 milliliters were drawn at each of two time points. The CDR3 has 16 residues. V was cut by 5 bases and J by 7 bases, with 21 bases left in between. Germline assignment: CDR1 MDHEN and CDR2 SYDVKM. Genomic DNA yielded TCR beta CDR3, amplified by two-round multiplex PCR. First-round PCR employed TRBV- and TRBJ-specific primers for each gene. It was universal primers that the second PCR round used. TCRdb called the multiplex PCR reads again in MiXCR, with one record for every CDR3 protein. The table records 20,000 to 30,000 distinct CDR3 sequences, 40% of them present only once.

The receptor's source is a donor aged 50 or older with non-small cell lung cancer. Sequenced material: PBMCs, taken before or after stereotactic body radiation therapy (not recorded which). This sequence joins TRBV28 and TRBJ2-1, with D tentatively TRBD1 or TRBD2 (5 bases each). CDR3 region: CASSLGRGSGRNEQFF. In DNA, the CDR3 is TGTGCCAGCAGTCTCGGACGGGGCAGTGGGCGAAATGAGCAGTTCTTC.